This T cell receptor (beta chain) was documented in a study of CD8+ T cells in alopecia areata. Overall study results and limits: Resident alphabeta T cells of normal skin are also sequenced in scalp samples.

This clone was seen a handful of times. Antigen specificity is unknown. PBMCs yielded sorted CD4+ and CD8+ T cells. Trimming cost V 4 bases and J 11 bases; bases outside gene matches: 14. The V gene's germline CDR1 is KGHSH and CDR2 LQKENI. This CDR3 comprises 16 residues. Following extraction, RNA underwent reverse transcription to cDNA, which served as the sequencing template. Profiling relied on immunoSEQ multiplex PCR, and the TCRdb table lists in-frame clones only, not all of them. The data hold approximately 91,000 clones, with under 45% observed a single time. The receptor's source is a human donor with alopecia areata. The sample was CD4+ T cells sorted from blood. V and J are TRBV18 and TRBJ1-6; the match to TRBD1 covers 7 bases. CDR3 region: CASSQSPSGGDAPLHF. The CDR3 region has the DNA TGTGCCAGCTCACAATCCCCCTCAGGGGGTGACGCACCCCTCCACTTT.